The 24 T cell receptor beta chains below were found in one sample sequenced in a study of blood T cell repertoires in COVID-19. Assay: immunoSEQ multiplex PCR; the TCRdb copy retains only in-frame clones and omits some. The sample holds about 240,000 clones; roughly 80% are singletons and the top ten take approximately 3.2%. The material sequenced was peripheral blood. Receptors were obtained from a woman younger than 30 with acute or convalescent COVID-19.

This chain joins TRBV5-6 and TRBJ2-5; D is unclear. The length of the CDR3 is 13 residues. From germline, CDR1 is SGHDT and CDR2 YYEEEE. V was cut by 4 bases and J by 5 bases, with 12 bases left in between. DNA for the CDR3: TGTGCCAGCAGCCTGGGTAGTGTCGAGACCCAGTACTTC. It specifies CASSLGSVETQYF.

DNA of the CDR3: TGCGCCAGCAGCCAAGAGACTAGGTTCATGAACACTGAAGCTTTCTTT. This translates into CASSQETRFMNTEAFF. V gene TRBV4-1 combines with J gene TRBJ1-1, with no clear D. Trimming took 0 bases from V and 0 from J, leaving 11 bases between them. The CDR3 totals 16 residues. Germline CDR1 is MGHRA and CDR2 is YSYEKL.

V usage is TRBV5-6 and J usage is TRBJ2-7, with 9 bases matching TRBD2. The CDR3 is 16 amino acids. J lost 5 bases, V lost 4 bases, and 13 bases had no gene match. Germline V gene sequence: CDR1 SGHDT, CDR2 YYEEEE. The CDR3 is CASSLDRAGGVHEQYF. The CDR3 coding sequence is TGTGCCAGCAGCCTGGACCGGGCGGGAGGGGTCCACGAGCAGTACTTC.

The CDR3 bases are TGTGCCAGCAGCCAAATCACAGGGAGCAATCAGCCCCAGCATTTT. This sequence encodes CASSQITGSNQPQHF. The chain couples TRBV28 to TRBJ1-5, with D possibly being TRBD1 (6 bases). V was shortened by 6 bases and J by 1 base, with 13 bases between the two germline ends. CDR1 is MDHEN and CDR2 is SYDVKM in the germline V gene. The CDR3 has 15 residues.

The chain employs TRBV5-1 and TRBJ2-3; 8 nucleotides match TRBD2. CDR1 SGHRS and CDR2 YFSETQ come from the germline V gene. V lost 4 bases to trimming and J lost 6 bases; unmatched junction nucleotides: 28. The CDR3 loop spans 21 amino acids. This chain's CDR3 is CASSLIRGGYGFEVKTDTQYF. DNA of the CDR3: TGCGCCAGCAGCCTGATCCGCGGGGGGTATGGCTTCGAGGTCAAGACGGATACGCAGTATTTT.

The chain combines TRBV11-3 with TRBJ2-1; 7 bases line up with TRBD2. The germline V gene encodes CDR1 SGHNT and CDR2 YENEEA. CDR3 length: 20 residues. The ends lost 0 bases at V and 0 bases at J; junction bases unmatched: 14. As DNA, the CDR3 is TGTGCCAGCAGCTTAGATCAGGGCGGGAGCGCATACAGCTCCTACAATGAGCAGTTCTTC. Protein product: CASSLDQGGSAYSSYNEQFF.

CDR3 region: CASSYLGDRGPQYF. The DNA for the CDR3 is TGTGCCAGCAGTTACCTGGGGGACAGGGGGCCGCAGTATTTT. The chain couples TRBV6-2 or TRBV6-3 to TRBJ2-3; TRBD1 matches 12 bases. This CDR3 comprises 14 residues. V lost 2 bases and J lost 10; bases outside the gene matches: 4. CDR1 and CDR2 from the germline V gene are MNHEY and SVGEGT.

This chain joins TRBV6-5 and TRBJ2-7; 9 bases match TRBD2. CDR3 size: 14 residues. Per the germline V gene, CDR1 is MNHEY and CDR2 is SVGAGI. The V segment lost 2 bases and the J segment 4 bases; nucleotides outside the gene matches: 3. CDR3 DNA sequence: TGTGCCAGCAGTTACGAGCTAGCGGGGTACGAGCAGTACTTC. Encoded protein: CASSYELAGYEQYF.

Turning to this clone: A read error may produce the germline difference seen at one junction end. The chain is built from TRBV27 and TRBJ2-4; D gene ambiguous. This CDR3 is built from 14 residues. Germline loops: CDR1 MNHEY, CDR2 SMNVEV (reference sequence). The CDR3 is CASCFLSAKNIQYF. The CDR3 DNA is TGTGCCAGCTGTTTTCTCTCGGCCAAAAACATTCAGTACTTC.

The V gene is TRBV2, the J gene TRBJ2-7; D remains unclear. The CDR3 loop spans 15 amino acids. Germline V CDR1 and CDR2: SNHLY, FYNNEI. V lost 1 base and J lost 2, with 12 bases in between. The DNA for the CDR3 is TGTGCCAGCAGTGAAGTGGGCCTAATCCCCTACGAGCAGTACTTC. This encodes CASSEVGLIPYEQYF.

The table lists this clone with a few counts. The chain uses TRBV19 and TRBJ1-1, with D hard to call. This CDR3 has 14 amino acids. Germline values: CDR1 LNHDA, CDR2 SQIVND (reference sequence). V was shortened by 5 bases and J by 5 bases, with 15 bases between the two germline ends. CDR3: CASSGYTGETEAFF. CDR3 DNA: TGTGCCAGTAGTGGTTACACGGGAGAAACTGAAGCTTTCTTT. The full variable domain, completed using reference TRBV19 and TRBJ1-1, is DGGITQSPKYLFRKEGQNVTLSCEQNLNHDAMYWYRQDPGQGLRLIYYSQIVNDFQKGDIAEGYSVSREKKESFPLTVTSAQKNPTAFYLCASSGYTGETEAFFGQGTRLTVV.

The J gene is TRBJ2-2, the V gene TRBV4-1; D gene uncertain. The CDR3 consists of 15 residues. CDR1 and CDR2 from the germline V gene are MGHRA and YSYEKL. V lost 0 bases, J lost 0 bases, and 5 bases lay in between. The CDR3 nucleotides are TGCGCCAGCAGCCAAGATTCCACGAACACCGGGGAGCTGTTTTTT. Translation gives CASSQDSTNTGELFF.

This clone was counted between two and nine times. The rearrangement links TRBV19 to TRBJ1-2, with TRBD1 as a possible D gene (6 bases). The CDR3 is 15 amino acids. Trimming left V 3 bases short and J 0 bases short, with 11 bases between. CDR1 is LNHDA and CDR2 is SQIVND in the germline V gene (reference sequence). The CDR3 region is CASSIMSGANYGYTF. DNA of the CDR3: TGTGCCAGTAGTATTATGTCAGGGGCTAACTATGGCTACACCTTC.

As DNA, the CDR3 is TGTGCCAGTAGTATGAGGCTAGCGGGATTTTACAATGAGCAGTTCTTC. Translation gives CASSMRLAGFYNEQFF. The chain recombines TRBV19 with TRBJ2-1, with 9 bases fitting TRBD2. The CDR3 has 16 amino acids. The trim removed 3 bases at V and 4 bases at J, leaving 7 bases unmatched. The V gene's germline CDR1 is LNHDA and CDR2 SQIVND (reference sequence).

This clone has just a few counts. This rearrangement joins TRBV4-3 to TRBJ2-3, with 10 bases that match TRBD1. Trimming cost V 0 bases and J 1 base; bases outside gene matches: 1. Per the germline V gene, CDR1 is LGHNA and CDR2 is YSLEER. This CDR3 has 16 residues. The CDR3 loop is CASSQEGTGGTDTQYF. As DNA, the CDR3 is TGCGCCAGCAGCCAAGAGGGGACAGGGGGCACAGATACGCAGTATTTT.

This chain connects TRBV5-1 to TRBJ2-2; maybe TRBD2 (7 bases). Germline CDR1 reads SGHRS; CDR2 reads YFSETQ. Trimming left V 4 bases short and J 6 bases short, with 16 bases between. CDR3 length equals 15 residues. CDR3 sequence: CASSPGGAKSGELFF. The CDR3 DNA reads TGCGCCAGCAGCCCTGGGGGGGCCAAATCCGGGGAGCTGTTTTTT.

This sequence joins TRBV6-5 and TRBJ2-3; 7 bases align to TRBD1. J lost 4 bases, V lost 7 bases, and 8 bases had no gene match. Per the germline V gene, CDR1 is MNHEY and CDR2 is SVGAGI. This CDR3 is 14 amino acids long. In DNA form, the CDR3 reads TGTGCCAGCATTGTAAGGGGGCTTCCAGATACGCAGTATTTT. Its translation: CASIVRGLPDTQYF.

The chain carries TRBV4-3 and TRBJ2-3, with D tentatively TRBD2 (5 bases). CDR3 length equals 14 residues. Germline assignment: CDR1 LGHNA and CDR2 YSLEER. The germline V and J ends were trimmed by 4 bases and 6 bases, with 14 bases remaining between them. CDR3 nucleotides: TGCGCCAGCAGCCCCGGAGGTGGATGGGATACGCAGTATTTT. Its translation: CASSPGGGWDTQYF.

On this clone itself: The germline gene is not matched at one end of the junction; a read error may be the cause. The chain combines TRBV7-7 with TRBJ2-2, with D tentatively TRBD2 (5 bases). Germline loops: CDR1 SSHAT, CDR2 FNYEAQ (reference sequence). The CDR3 covers 14 residues. The CDR3 is CASSLTGDTGELFF. The CDR3 bases are TGTGCTAGCAGCTTAACCGGGGACACCGGGGAGCTGTTTTTT.

This clone turned up a few times. The J gene is TRBJ1-1, the V gene TRBV9; maybe TRBD1 (5 bases). CDR3 size: 13 residues. Trimming removed 2 bases from V and 7 bases from J, with 12 bases in between. CDR1 SGDLS and CDR2 YYNGEE come from the germline V gene. In DNA form, the CDR3 reads TGTGCCAGCAGCGTTACCCAGGGAAATGAAGCTTTCTTT. Translation gives CASSVTQGNEAFF.

The chain joins TRBV6-5 to TRBJ2-5; the match to TRBD1 covers 7 bases. CDR1 is MNHEY, CDR2 SVGAGI, per germline. Trimming at V came to 6 bases and at J to 1 base, leaving 8 bases not matched to a gene. This CDR3 spans 15 amino acids. The CDR3 nucleotides are TGTGCCAGCAGCCTCAGGGGGTCCCCCCAAGAGACCCAGTACTTC. Its translation: CASSLRGSPQETQYF.

The rearrangement links TRBV2 to TRBJ1-1, with D unclear. The ends were cut back, 3 bases at V and 7 bases at J, with 12 bases in the middle. CDR1 is SNHLY and CDR2 is FYNNEI in the germline V gene. The CDR3 contains 13 residues. The CDR3 spells CASSERAEGEAFF. The CDR3 coding sequence is TGTGCCAGCAGTGAGCGGGCTGAAGGTGAAGCTTTCTTT.

The genes are TRBV28 and TRBJ2-5; 7 bases align to TRBD2. Germline V CDR1 and CDR2: MDHEN, SYDVKM. V trimming: 4 bases; J trimming: 5 bases; junction bases outside the gene matches: 4. CDR3 length equals 13 residues. As DNA, the CDR3 is TGTGCCAGCAGTTCGGGACTAACGGAGACCCAGTACTTC. This sequence encodes CASSSGLTETQYF.

This chain joins TRBV5-8 and TRBJ1-5, with TRBD1 as a possible D gene (5 bases). V lost 0 bases, J lost 3 bases, and 10 bases lay in between. This CDR3 spans 15 amino acids. The germline gives CDR1 SGHTS, CDR2 YDEGEE. CDR3 bases: TGTGCCAGCAGCTTGGACCCAGGGATCAATCAGCCCCAGCATTTT. Protein product: CASSLDPGINQPQHF.